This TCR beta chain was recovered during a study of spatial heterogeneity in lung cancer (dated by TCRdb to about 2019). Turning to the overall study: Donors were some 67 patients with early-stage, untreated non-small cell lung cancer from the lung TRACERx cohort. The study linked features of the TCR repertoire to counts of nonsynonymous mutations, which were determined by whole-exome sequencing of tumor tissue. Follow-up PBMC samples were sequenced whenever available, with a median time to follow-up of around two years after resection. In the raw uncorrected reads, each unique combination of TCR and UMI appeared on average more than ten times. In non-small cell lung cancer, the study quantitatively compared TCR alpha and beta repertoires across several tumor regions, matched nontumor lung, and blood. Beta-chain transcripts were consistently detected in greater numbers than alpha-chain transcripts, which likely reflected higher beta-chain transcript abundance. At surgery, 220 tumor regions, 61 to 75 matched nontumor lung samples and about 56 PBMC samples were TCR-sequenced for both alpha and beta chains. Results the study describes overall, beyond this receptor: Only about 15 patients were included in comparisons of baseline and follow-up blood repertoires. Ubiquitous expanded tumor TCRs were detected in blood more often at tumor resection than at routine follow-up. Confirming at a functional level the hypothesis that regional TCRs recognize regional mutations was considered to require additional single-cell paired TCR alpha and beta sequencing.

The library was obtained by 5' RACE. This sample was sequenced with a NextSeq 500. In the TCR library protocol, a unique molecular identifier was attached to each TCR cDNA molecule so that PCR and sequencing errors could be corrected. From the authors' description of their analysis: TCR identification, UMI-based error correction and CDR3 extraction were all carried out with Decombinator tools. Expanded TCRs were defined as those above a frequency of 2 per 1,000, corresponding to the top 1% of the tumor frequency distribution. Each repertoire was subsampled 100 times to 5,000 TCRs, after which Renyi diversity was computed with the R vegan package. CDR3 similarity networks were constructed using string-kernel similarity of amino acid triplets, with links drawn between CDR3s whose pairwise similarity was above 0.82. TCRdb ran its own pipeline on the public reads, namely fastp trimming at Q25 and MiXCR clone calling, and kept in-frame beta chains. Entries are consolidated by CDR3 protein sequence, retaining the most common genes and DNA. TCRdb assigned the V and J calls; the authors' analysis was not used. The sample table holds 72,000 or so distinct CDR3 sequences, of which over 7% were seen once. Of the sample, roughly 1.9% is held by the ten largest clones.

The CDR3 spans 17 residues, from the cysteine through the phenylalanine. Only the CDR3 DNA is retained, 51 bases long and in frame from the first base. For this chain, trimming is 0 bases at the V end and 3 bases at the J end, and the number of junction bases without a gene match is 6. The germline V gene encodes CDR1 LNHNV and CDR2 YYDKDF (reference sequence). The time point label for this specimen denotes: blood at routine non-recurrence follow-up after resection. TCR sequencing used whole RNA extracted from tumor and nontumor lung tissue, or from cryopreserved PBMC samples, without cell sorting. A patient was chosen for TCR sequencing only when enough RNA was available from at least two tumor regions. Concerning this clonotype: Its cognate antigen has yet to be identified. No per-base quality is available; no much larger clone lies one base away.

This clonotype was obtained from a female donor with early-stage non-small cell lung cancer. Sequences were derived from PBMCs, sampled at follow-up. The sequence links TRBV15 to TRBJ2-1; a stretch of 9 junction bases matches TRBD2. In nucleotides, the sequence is TGTGCCACCAGCAGAGATGACAGCGGGAGGCACTACAATGAGCAGTTCTTC. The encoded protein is CATSRDDSGRHYNEQFF.